The text below deals with one T cell receptor (beta chain). Those enrolled in Seattle joined during active infection and were followed longitudinally afterward. The CDR3 extends over 14 amino acids. CDR1 and CDR2 (germline): SGHTA, FQGNSA. Trimming cost V 6 bases and J 4 bases, with 12 bases left between them. This entry is derived from a study of blood T cell repertoires in COVID-19. The wider study: Italy, Spain and the United States were the sources of the convalescent and acute COVID-19 samples. From T cells, B-cell-depleted T cells, or PBMCs came the material, which was cDNA or gDNA.

Authors' data handling: Estimates of nucleated cell counts were drawn from the amplification of reference gene primers. The repertoire was sequenced with immunoSEQ multiplex PCR; TCRdb's copy has only in-frame clones and lacks some. The V and J calls and clone size come from that table; D and trimming were worked out from the DNA. Of a few hundred thousand clones in the sample, roughly 84% were seen once. This clonotype was obtained from a person aged 65 to 79 with COVID-19, enrolled during active disease. Sequenced input: peripheral blood. The chain couples TRBV7-2 to TRBJ1-4; D unclear. The CDR3 spells CASRAGRSNEKLFF. The DNA for the CDR3 is TGTGCCAGCAGGGCGGGAAGGAGTAATGAAAAACTGTTTTTT.